The 20 T cell receptor beta chains given below trace back to one sample, sequenced in a study of T cell responses to AZD1222 COVID-19 vaccine. Assay used: immunoSEQ multiplex PCR; TCRdb lists only in-frame clones, some missing. The table shows tens of thousands of clones, with around nine tenths occurring only once. The sample here was peripheral blood, taken on day 0 of AZD1222 vaccination. The receptors originated from an adult in good health.

The chain employs TRBV19 and TRBJ2-1; D assignment may be TRBD1 or TRBD2 (6 bases each). The CDR3 length is 15 residues. Trimming took 4 bases from V and 4 from J, leaving 14 bases between them. Germline CDR1 reads LNHDA; CDR2 reads SQIVND (reference sequence). This CDR3 reads CASSKQGLQYNEQFF. The CDR3, as DNA: TGTGCCAGTAGTAAACAGGGACTGCAGTACAATGAGCAGTTCTTC.

The V and J genes are TRBV5-6 and TRBJ2-1; D is unresolved. Germline CDR1 SGHDT, CDR2 YYEEEE. The CDR3 extends over 13 amino acids. The germline V and J ends were trimmed by 0 bases and 7 bases, with 8 bases remaining between them. CDR3 sequence reads: CASSLAWENEQFF. For the CDR3, the DNA is TGTGCCAGCAGCTTGGCCTGGGAAAATGAGCAGTTCTTC.

The table lists this clone with a count of one. One junction end disagrees with the germline gene, perhaps due to a read error. The chain combines TRBV7-2 with TRBJ2-2, with a possible D match to TRBD2 (5 bases). CDR3 length: 15 amino acids. The germline gives CDR1 SGHTA, CDR2 FQGNSA. CDR3 protein: CASSQRAHLTGELFF. In DNA, the CDR3 is TGTGCCAGCAGCCAAAGGGCCCATTTAACCGGGGAGCTATTTTTT.

The chain recombines TRBV5-4 with TRBJ2-7, with D perhaps being TRBD1 or TRBD2 (6 bases each). This CDR3 is 16 amino acids long. The V end lost 2 bases, the J end lost 2 bases, and 17 bases lay between the germline ends. Germline loops: CDR1 SGHNT, CDR2 YYREEE (reference sequence). The CDR3 nucleotides are TGTGCCAGCAGCTTTGAAGGGGGGTTAAGAGCCTACGAGCAGTACTTC. It specifies CASSFEGGLRAYEQYF. The variable domain in full, with the rest retrieved from reference TRBV5-4 and TRBJ2-7, is ETGVTQSPTHLIKTRGQQVTLRCSSQSGHNTVSWYQQALGQGPQFIFQYYREEENGRGNFPPRFSGLQFPNYSSELNVNALELDDSALYLCASSFEGGLRAYEQYFGPGTRLTVT.

The chain has TRBV3-1 (or the pseudogene TRBV3-2) and TRBJ1-2; D remains unclear. Trimming pared 3 bases from V and 4 bases from J, leaving 12 bases between. CDR1 and CDR2 from the germline V gene are LGHDT and YNNKEL (reference sequence). CDR3 length equals 14 residues. CDR3 region: CASSQGRPGYGYTF. In nucleotides, the CDR3 is TGTGCCAGCAGCCAGGGTAGGCCAGGCTATGGCTACACCTTC.

This clone was detected only a few times. This sequence joins TRBV5-6 and TRBJ2-7; D is perhaps TRBD1 or TRBD2 (6 bases each). Trimming took off 1 base at V and 4 bases at J, with 15 bases between the two ends. The germline gives CDR1 SGHDT, CDR2 YYEEEE. This CDR3 spans 15 amino acids. CDR3 residues: CASSLFVGGGYEQYF. The CDR3 region has the DNA TGTGCCAGCAGCTTGTTTGTGGGGGGCGGGTACGAGCAGTACTTC.

The chain carries TRBV5-4 and TRBJ2-3, with D possibly called TRBD1 or TRBD2 (5 bases each). The length of the CDR3 is 15 residues. The germline V gene encodes CDR1 SGHNT and CDR2 YYREEE (reference sequence). Trimming shortened V by 4 bases and J by 1 base, and 13 bases separated the two germline ends. CDR3 in amino acids: CASSPGPYGTDTQYF. Written as DNA, the CDR3 is TGTGCCAGCAGCCCGGGACCTTATGGCACAGATACGCAGTATTTT.

V is TRBV6-2 or TRBV6-3 and J is TRBJ2-7; TRBD2 matches 10 bases. Looked up from germline, CDR1 is MNHEY and CDR2 is SVGEGT. The junction had 8 bases not matched to a gene; V was cut back by 4 bases and J by 2 bases. The CDR3 spans 16 residues. CDR3 loop: CASSSLTSGPAYEQYF. Written as DNA, the CDR3 is TGTGCCAGCAGTTCGTTGACTAGCGGGCCAGCCTACGAGCAGTACTTC.

The CDR3 sequence: CAIRGLEETQYF. In nucleotides, the CDR3 is TGTGCCATCAGAGGACTAGAAGAGACCCAGTACTTC. This chain uses TRBV10-3 with TRBJ2-5; 7 nucleotides align to TRBD2. The germline V gene has CDR1 ENHRY and CDR2 SYGVKD. The CDR3 is made up of 12 amino acids. The V and J ends lost 6 bases and 3 bases, in that order; junction bases with no gene match: 1.

This chain links TRBV30 with TRBJ2-7; 7 bases are shared with TRBD1. Per the germline V gene, CDR1 is GTSNPN and CDR2 is SVGIG (reference sequence). V was clipped by 4 bases and J by 4 bases; unmatched bases: 4. The CDR3 has 12 amino acids. The CDR3 region has the DNA TGTGCCTGGAACAGGGGCGATTACGAGCAGTACTTC. Translating it yields CAWNRGDYEQYF.

The gene calls are TRBV7-9 and TRBJ2-7; 8 positions agree with TRBD1. The CDR3 consists of 17 residues. Trimming removed 5 bases from V and 3 bases from J; junction bases left unmatched: 15. Germline CDR1 and CDR2: SEHNR and FQNEAQ (reference sequence). The CDR3 DNA is TGTGCCAGCAGCCAAAGCTGGGCGACAGGGGCCCTCTACGAGCAGTACTTC. Encoded protein: CASSQSWATGALYEQYF.

The chain joins TRBV30 to TRBJ2-1; tentatively, D is TRBD1 or TRBD2 (5 bases each). V was clipped by 2 bases and J by 2 bases, with 13 bases between them. Per germline, CDR1 GTSNPN and CDR2 SVGIG (reference sequence). There are 15 residues in the CDR3. The CDR3 is CAWSSRGRAYNEQFF. The CDR3 nucleotides are TGTGCCTGGAGTAGTAGGGGACGGGCCTACAATGAGCAGTTCTTC.

This clone was seen more than once but under ten times. The chain employs TRBV3-1 (or the pseudogene TRBV3-2) and TRBJ2-7; 9 bases agree with TRBD1. CDR3 size: 16 residues. The junction had 6 bases not matched to a gene; V was cut back by 1 base and J by 2 bases. CDR1 LGHDT and CDR2 YNNKEL come from the germline V gene (reference sequence). The CDR3 DNA reads TGTGCCAGCAGCCAAGGAGCAGACAGGGGGGCCTACGAGCAGTACTTC. Its protein is CASSQGADRGAYEQYF.

The chain joins TRBV28 to TRBJ1-6, with a tentative D call TRBD1 (5 bases). Between the trimmed V and J ends, which lost 9 bases and 10 bases, there was a span of 22 bases. The CDR3 loop spans 15 amino acids. Germline loops: CDR1 MDHEN, CDR2 SYDVKM. The DNA for the CDR3 is TGTGCCAGTAGAAGACCTCAACTCGGGGGATCACCCCTCCACTTT. Amino acid sequence: CASRRPQLGGSPLHF.

V and J are TRBV6-2 or TRBV6-3 and TRBJ1-1; TRBD1 aligns across 7 bases. Germline CDR1 is MNHEY and CDR2 is SVGEGT. The CDR3 totals 17 residues. The junction had 12 bases not matched to a gene; V was cut back by 5 bases and J by 0 bases. The CDR3 loop reads CASSHPRQGAMNTEAFF. The CDR3 region has the DNA TGTGCCAGCAGTCATCCAAGACAGGGCGCCATGAACACTGAAGCTTTCTTT.

The chain joins TRBV30 to TRBJ2-6, with unresolved D. Trimming removed 0 bases at V and 1 base at J, with 16 bases between. The length of the CDR3 is 18 residues. Germline-derived CDR1 and CDR2 are GTSNPN and SVGIG (reference sequence). DNA for the CDR3: TGTGCCTGGAGTGTAGGCCCTGCCCCCTTTTCTGGGGCCAACGTCCTGACTTTC. It codes for CAWSVGPAPFSGANVLTF.

The chain joins TRBV9 to TRBJ1-3; D is perhaps TRBD1 (5 bases). The CDR3 runs to 15 residues. V was trimmed by 0 bases and J by 4 bases, leaving 11 bases between them. From germline, CDR1 is SGDLS and CDR2 YYNGEE. The CDR3 here is CASSVATRDGNTIYF. The CDR3 DNA follows: TGTGCCAGCAGCGTAGCTACGAGGGACGGAAACACCATATATTTT.

The rearrangement links TRBV18 to TRBJ1-3; D ambiguous. Per the germline V gene, CDR1 is KGHSH and CDR2 is LQKENI. The CDR3 loop spans 15 amino acids. Trimming removed 5 bases from V and 2 bases from J, with 13 bases in between. This CDR3 reads CASSSTSGTGNTIYF. CDR3 coding DNA: TGTGCCAGCTCATCCACTTCGGGGACTGGAAACACCATATATTTT.

The genes are TRBV19 and TRBJ2-7; D unclear. Per germline, CDR1 LNHDA and CDR2 SQIVND (reference sequence). The CDR3 spans 12 residues. Trimming shortened V by 1 base and J by 5 bases, and 6 bases separated the two germline ends. The CDR3: CASSIGPNEQYF. For the CDR3, the DNA is TGTGCCAGTAGTATAGGCCCTAACGAGCAGTACTTC.

This clone occurred a few times. The chain uses TRBV6-2 or TRBV6-3 and TRBJ1-2; D is unresolved. CDR1 and CDR2 from the germline V gene are MNHEY and SVGEGT. Trimming took 0 bases from V and 4 from J, leaving 9 bases between them. This CDR3 is 14 amino acids long. DNA of the CDR3: TGTGCCAGCAGTTACTCGACGGCCGCCTATGGCTACACCTTC. Translating it yields CASSYSTAAYGYTF.